One and the same sample provided the 15 T cell receptor beta chains below, sequenced in a study of regulatory T cells in long-lasting Graves disease. For TCR beta, libraries came from iRepertoire HTBI primers and Arm-PCR of CDR3 regions. MiXCR, applied by TCRdb to the multiplex PCR reads, yields one record per CDR3 protein. The data contain approximately 470,000 distinct CDR3 sequences, 15% to 20% of them seen just once; the ten biggest clones take up more than 9%. Stated time point: newly diagnosed GD, antithyroid drugs for less than 3 months. There was RNA extracted from PBMCs, and the TCR library was made from it. The data also belong to a second study, concerning T cells in Graves' hyperthyroidism and ophthalmopathy.

The material was peripheral blood mononuclear cells (PBMCs), obtained at new diagnosis, from a patient treated with antithyroid drugs. These TCRs come from a man in his forties or fifties with Graves disease.

This clonotype was picked up a small number of times. The chain combines TRBV30 with TRBJ2-1; 11 bases line up with TRBD2. The CDR3 is made up of 16 amino acids. Germline V gene lookup returns CDR1 GTSNPN and CDR2 SVGIG (reference sequence). V was clipped by 3 bases and J by 4 bases; unmatched bases: 8. CDR3 coding DNA: TGTGCCTGGAGGGAGCTAGCGGGAGGAATTTACAATGAGCAGTTCTTC. It specifies CAWRELAGGIYNEQFF.

This clonotype was observed many times. This chain connects TRBV12-3 or TRBV12-4 to TRBJ2-7, with 7 nucleotides matching TRBD2. Trimming took 3 bases from V and 2 from J; bases not matched to a gene: 7. This CDR3 has 15 residues. The CDR3 is CASSFGLVGTYEQYF. The CDR3 coding sequence is TGTGCCAGCAGTTTCGGACTAGTAGGGACCTACGAGCAGTACTTC.

This clonotype was counted a few times. The chain is built from TRBV12-5 and TRBJ2-5; no clear D gene. Germline values: CDR1 LGHNT, CDR2 FRNRAP. The CDR3 length is 14 residues. Between the trimmed V and J ends, which lost 1 base and 5 bases, there was a span of 11 bases. The CDR3 protein is CASGLEWVGETQYF. The CDR3 region has the DNA TGTGCTAGTGGTTTGGAGTGGGTAGGGGAGACCCAGTACTTC. Full variable domain (rest looked up from reference TRBV12-5 and TRBJ2-5): DARVTQTPRHKVTEMGQEVTMRCQPILGHNTVFWYRQTMMQGLELLAYFRNRAPLDDSGMPKDRFSAEMPDATLATLKIQPSEPRDSAVYFCASGLEWVGETQYFGPGTRLLVL.

The J gene is TRBJ2-2, the V gene TRBV5-1; D could derive from TRBD1 or TRBD2 (6 bases each). CDR1 is SGHRS, CDR2 YFSETQ, per germline. CDR3 size: 16 residues. Trimming took off 5 bases at V and 0 bases at J, with 14 bases between the two ends. The CDR3 sequence: CASRPAGTPNTGELFF. The CDR3 DNA follows: TGCGCCAGCAGACCGGCGGGGACACCGAACACCGGGGAGCTGTTTTTT.

There are many counts of this clonotype. V usage is TRBV29-1 and J usage is TRBJ2-3; 7 nucleotides line up with TRBD2. This CDR3 contains 14 residues. V was clipped by 2 bases and J by 5 bases; unmatched bases: 7. Germline V gene sequence: CDR1 SQVTM, CDR2 ANQGSEA. Written as DNA, the CDR3 is TGCAGCGTTGAAAGGGGAGGGCCTCTAGATACGCAGTATTTT. The encoded protein is CSVERGGPLDTQYF.

V and J are TRBV19 and TRBJ2-7, with D possibly called TRBD1 or TRBD2 (5 bases each). The V end lost 4 bases, the J end lost 6 bases, and 22 bases lay between the germline ends. Germline V gives CDR1 LNHDA, CDR2 SQIVND (reference sequence). CDR3 length equals 16 residues. CDR3 coding DNA: TGTGCCAGTAGTAGGTCAATAGGTGGGGGAAAGCGCGAGCAGTACTTC. Protein sequence: CASSRSIGGGKREQYF.

This clonotype was found many times. Without the conserved terminal phenylalanine or tryptophan, this CDR3 likely stems from a read error. The chain combines TRBV7-9 with TRBJ2-5; D may be TRBD1 (5 bases). The V gene lost 5 bases and the J gene lost 4 bases, with 14 bases spanning the gap. Germline CDR1 and CDR2: SEHNR and FQNEAQ (reference sequence). The CDR3 has 14 residues. This CDR3 is CASSGREVGETQYV. DNA for the CDR3: TGTGCCAGCAGCGGCAGGGAAGTTGGAGAGACCCAGTACGTC.

This chain joins TRBV5-1 and TRBJ1-1; 8 bases agree with TRBD1. The CDR3 extends over 13 amino acids. Germline V CDR1 and CDR2: SGHRS, YFSETQ. V gave up 2 bases and J gave up 5 bases; unmatched junction bases: 2. The CDR3 sequence is CASSFNRGTEAFF. In DNA form, the CDR3 reads TGCGCCAGCAGCTTTAACAGGGGGACTGAAGCTTTCTTT.

This chain uses TRBV11-2 with TRBJ2-3, with TRBD2 matching over 12 bases. The CDR3 spans 18 residues. Germline V gene data show CDR1 as SGHAT and CDR2 as FQNNGV. V lost 0 bases, J lost 1 base, and 5 bases stayed unmatched. CDR3 amino acids: CASSLDRLAGERTDTQYF. Written as DNA, the CDR3 is TGTGCCAGCAGCTTAGATAGACTAGCGGGAGAACGCACAGATACGCAGTATTTT.

The V and J genes are TRBV7-8 and TRBJ2-1; 10 nucleotides align to TRBD2. The length of the CDR3 is 17 residues. Germline-derived CDR1 and CDR2 are SGHVS and FQNEAQ. With V trimmed by 5 bases and J by 2 bases, 9 bases remained unmatched. DNA of the CDR3: TGTGCCAGCAGCCGGACTAGCGGAAGAATAACCTACAATGAGCAGTTCTTC. It specifies CASSRTSGRITYNEQFF.

This chain uses TRBV6-1 with TRBJ2-2, with D perhaps matching TRBD1 (5 bases). The CDR3 extends over 14 amino acids. Germline V gives CDR1 MNHNS, CDR2 SASEGT. V was trimmed by 7 bases and J by 7 bases, leaving 16 bases between them. The CDR3 region is CASTGKGMGGELFF. The DNA of the CDR3 is TGTGCCAGCACCGGAAAGGGGATGGGCGGGGAGCTGTTTTTT.

This clonotype came up many times. The rearrangement links TRBV20-1 to TRBJ2-7; 7 bases are a match to TRBD1. In germline, CDR1 is DFQATT, CDR2 SNEGSKA (reference sequence). This CDR3 comprises 13 residues. After removal of 2 bases from V and 3 bases from J, the junction contained 4 bases not matched to a gene. CDR3 in amino acids: CSARSRGHYEQYF. DNA for the CDR3: TGCAGTGCTAGATCGAGGGGGCACTACGAGCAGTACTTC.

This clonotype appeared a few times. The V and J genes are TRBV20-1 and TRBJ1-2; D uncertain. CDR1 is DFQATT and CDR2 is SNEGSKA in the germline V gene (reference sequence). The CDR3 is 15 residues long. V was pared by 2 bases and J by 8 bases, with 21 bases between. CDR3 residues: CSARKTGRGESGYTF. The CDR3 coding sequence is TGCAGTGCTAGAAAAACTGGACGGGGAGAATCGGGCTACACCTTC.

The sample holds many counts of this clonotype. J is TRBJ2-2 and V is TRBV18, with D unclear. Trimming took off 2 bases at V and 6 bases at J, with 7 bases between the two ends. Germline CDR1 KGHSH, CDR2 LQKENI. The CDR3 contains 13 residues. Here the CDR3 DNA reads TGTGCCAGCTCACCAACGGTTTCCGGGGAGCTGTTTTTT. This translates into CASSPTVSGELFF.

This clonotype was seen only once. The chain combines TRBV19 with TRBJ1-6; possible D gene TRBD1, 6 bases. V dropped 5 bases and J dropped 5 bases, with 13 bases sitting between them. Germline-derived CDR1 and CDR2 are LNHDA and SQIVND (reference sequence). The CDR3 is 15 amino acids. In DNA, the CDR3 is TGTGCCAGTAGTCTACTTGACAGGAATAATTCACCCCTCCACTTT. Amino acid sequence: CASSLLDRNNSPLHF.